The next 17 T cell receptor beta chains were all read from a single sample in a study of metastatic and nonmetastatic thyroid tumors. With MiXCR, TCRdb called clones anew from the PCR reads. The sample contains around 31,000 clones, 25% to 30% of which appear only once. Not a single patient had been given any form of treatment at any point before undergoing thyroid surgery. The specimen was blood. These receptors were obtained from a female donor with papillary thyroid cancer or a benign thyroid nodule (not recorded which). Some clones in this sample may be carry-over from other donors' samples.

A few counts support this clone. The CDR3 reads CASSLDGNRGIYGYTF. CDR3 in DNA: TGTGCCAGCTCTTTGGATGGAAACAGGGGGATCTATGGCTACACCTTC. The chain couples TRBV6-2 or TRBV6-3 to TRBJ1-2; 8 nucleotides line up with TRBD1. V was pared by 8 bases and J by 4 bases, with 15 bases of the junction left unmatched. In germline, CDR1 is MNHEY, CDR2 SVGEGT. The CDR3 is 16 amino acids.

The rearrangement links TRBV3-1 to TRBJ1-3; 7 bases are a match to TRBD1. CDR3 length equals 14 residues. Germline trimming cut 3 bases from V and 3 bases from J; bases unmatched to any gene: 2. From germline, CDR1 is LGHDT and CDR2 YNNKEL (reference sequence). The CDR3 loop reads CASSHTGVGNTIYF. CDR3 nucleotides: TGTGCCAGCAGCCACACAGGGGTTGGAAACACCATATATTTT.

This clone has more than one count but fewer than ten. The V and J genes are TRBV6-1 and TRBJ1-6; a weak D match, TRBD1 (6 bases). Per germline, CDR1 MNHNS and CDR2 SASEGT. The CDR3 has 14 amino acids. V was cut by 1 base and J by 7 bases, with 8 bases left in between. CDR3 nucleotides: TGTGCCAGCAGTGAAGGAGGGGGAAATTCACCCCTCCACTTT. It codes for CASSEGGGNSPLHF.

The CDR3 DNA sequence: TGCAGTGCTAGAGATCGAGACGGGAGGCCGTATAACTCCTACGAGCAGTACTTC. Its protein product is CSARDRDGRPYNSYEQYF. The rearrangement joins TRBV20-1 to TRBJ2-7; 7 bases fit TRBD2. This CDR3 has 18 residues. V shed 0 bases and J 0 bases; nucleotides not matched to a gene: 14. Germline-derived CDR1 and CDR2 are DFQATT and SNEGSKA (reference sequence).

The chain couples TRBV20-1 to TRBJ1-2, with TRBD1 as a possible D gene (5 bases). From germline, CDR1 is DFQATT and CDR2 SNEGSKA (reference sequence). Trimming pared 3 bases from V and 4 bases from J, leaving 12 bases between. The CDR3 is 13 amino acids. CDR3 nucleotides: TGCAGTGCTAGGTCCAGGGATGGCTATGGCTACACCTTC. Encoded protein: CSARSRDGYGYTF.

A remark on this clone: A much larger clone sits a single nucleotide away, making a read error possible. The V call is TRBV7-9, the J call TRBJ2-1; D is undetermined. The CDR3 runs 8 residues. Per germline, CDR1 SEHNR and CDR2 FQNEAQ (reference sequence). CDR3 in DNA: TGTTCCAGCAGCCCAGAGTTCTTC. Translation gives CSSSPEFF.

V is TRBV20-1 and J is TRBJ2-7; maybe TRBD2 (7 bases). The CDR3 runs to 14 residues. Germline lookup yields CDR1 DFQATT and CDR2 SNEGSKA (reference sequence). The ends were cut back, 3 bases at V and 6 bases at J, with 18 bases in the middle. The CDR3 coding sequence is TGCAGTGCTAGTGGACTAGAGGGAGGGGGCGAGCAGTACTTC. It yields the protein CSASGLEGGGEQYF.

This clone has just a few counts. The genes are TRBV6-2 or TRBV6-3 and TRBJ2-2; 7 nucleotides match TRBD1. The CDR3 has 14 amino acids. J gave up 4 bases and V 10 bases, and 9 bases lay outside the gene matches. Germline lookup yields CDR1 MNHEY and CDR2 SVGEGT. The CDR3 DNA is TGTGCCACCAAGAGATCAGGGGGCACCGGGGAGCTGTTTTTT. Amino acids: CATKRSGGTGELFF.

The rearrangement uses TRBV5-1 and TRBJ1-6; D is unresolved. Germline CDR1 reads SGHRS; CDR2 reads YFSETQ. V lost 3 bases and J 7 bases, leaving 14 bases between the germline ends. The CDR3 loop spans 15 amino acids. The CDR3 protein is CASSSGPPANSPLHF. CDR3 in DNA: TGCGCCAGCAGCTCTGGACCGCCAGCGAATTCACCCCTCCACTTT.

This clone was seen ten or more times. CDR3 loop: CSARRELDNEQFF. Written as DNA, the CDR3 is TGCAGTGCTAGGCGGGAGCTGGACAATGAGCAGTTCTTC. The chain employs TRBV20-1 and TRBJ2-1; TRBD2 matches 7 bases. Germline V gene data show CDR1 as DFQATT and CDR2 as SNEGSKA (reference sequence). The CDR3 consists of 13 residues. V shed 3 bases and J 5 bases; nucleotides not matched to a gene: 4.

This clone was detected a few times. The rearrangement uses TRBV29-1 and TRBJ1-2; 7 bases line up with TRBD1. From germline, CDR1 is SQVTM and CDR2 ANQGSEA. This CDR3 has 14 residues. With V trimmed by 0 bases and J by 1 base, 2 bases remained unmatched. The CDR3, as DNA: TGCAGCGTTGAAGATCCAGGGGGTAACTATGGCTACACCTTC. The encoded protein is CSVEDPGGNYGYTF.

The chain employs TRBV5-4 and TRBJ1-1; D might be TRBD1 (6 bases). The CDR3 contains 16 residues. Trimming took 4 bases from V and 4 from J, leaving 20 bases between them. The germline V gene encodes CDR1 SGHNT and CDR2 YYREEE (reference sequence). The CDR3 sequence is CASSPTGTDHPTEAFF. The CDR3 DNA is TGTGCCAGCAGCCCTACAGGGACCGACCACCCCACTGAAGCTTTCTTT.

This chain connects TRBV28 to TRBJ2-3; 7 bases are a match to TRBD2. Germline-derived CDR1 and CDR2 are MDHEN and SYDVKM. CDR3 length equals 14 residues. V lost 3 bases to trimming and J lost 1 base; unmatched junction nucleotides: 1. The CDR3 loop reads CASSFGGGTDTQYF. The DNA of the CDR3 is TGTGCCAGCAGTTTTGGGGGGGGCACAGATACGCAGTATTTT.

The chain joins TRBV27 to TRBJ2-7, with D unresolved. The V gene lost 0 bases and the J gene lost 6 bases, with 3 bases spanning the gap. Germline V lookup: CDR1 MNHEY, CDR2 SMNVEV (reference sequence). This CDR3 comprises 11 residues. CDR3 sequence: CASSLSSEQYF. For the CDR3, the DNA is TGTGCCAGCAGTTTATCGAGCGAGCAGTACTTC.

The CDR3 nucleotides read TGTGCCAGCAGAACCCTCGGGGGCGAGACCGGGGAGCTGTTTTTT. This translates into CASRTLGGETGELFF. The chain is built from TRBV6-1 and TRBJ2-2, with D tentatively TRBD1 or TRBD2 (6 bases each). The germline CDR1 and CDR2 sequences are MNHNS and SASEGT. The CDR3 covers 15 residues. The V end was cut by 6 bases, the J end by 5 bases, with 16 bases between.

This clone has ten or more counts. V gene TRBV28 combines with J gene TRBJ2-3; 8 bases map to TRBD2. This CDR3 is 14 amino acids long. From germline, CDR1 is MDHEN and CDR2 SYDVKM. Trimming removed 6 bases from V and 2 bases from J; junction bases left unmatched: 4. The CDR3 DNA sequence: TGTGCCAGCAGGGTAGCGGGAAACACAGATACGCAGTATTTT. Residues: CASRVAGNTDTQYF.

This clone was observed at least ten times. The chain recombines TRBV9 with TRBJ2-5, with D possibly being TRBD1 or TRBD2 (6 bases each). The germline gives CDR1 SGDLS, CDR2 YYNGEE. CDR3 size: 14 residues. V gave up 2 bases and J gave up 5 bases, with 13 bases separating them. Here the CDR3 DNA reads TGTGCCAGCAGCGTCTGGGGGGCTGTCGAGACCCAGTACTTC. It is translated as CASSVWGAVETQYF.